This T cell receptor (beta chain) is from a study of regulatory T cells in long-lasting Graves disease. Points from the study as a whole: Relative to new patients (approximately 1,000), persistent patients exhibited greater sharing of public clonotypes (approximately 2,500).

Time point defined: newly diagnosed GD, antithyroid drugs for less than 3 months. Construction of the TCR library relied on RNA isolated from PBMCs. In regard to this clonotype: The antigen is not known.

According to the study, TCR beta libraries were built with iRepertoire HTBI primers and CDR3-region Arm-PCR. TCRdb reprocessed the multiplex PCR reads with MiXCR, giving one entry per CDR3 protein. The table shows about 530,000 distinct CDR3 sequences, with about 16% occurring only once. These same records also appear under a second study, on T cells in Graves' hyperthyroidism and ophthalmopathy.

The source was peripheral blood mononuclear cells (PBMCs), collected at new diagnosis, from a patient treated with antithyroid drugs. The receptor was derived from a woman aged 40 to 65 with Graves disease.

CDR3 protein: CASSLAGGGTGELFF. In DNA, the CDR3 is TGTGCCAGCAGCTTGGCAGGGGGAGGCACCGGGGAGCTGTTTTTT. The chain recombines TRBV5-5 with TRBJ2-2, with D perhaps TRBD1 (7 bases). Trimming cost V 0 bases and J 4 bases, with 10 bases left between them. Germline V gene data show CDR1 as SGHKS and CDR2 as YYEKEE (reference sequence). The CDR3 contains 15 residues.